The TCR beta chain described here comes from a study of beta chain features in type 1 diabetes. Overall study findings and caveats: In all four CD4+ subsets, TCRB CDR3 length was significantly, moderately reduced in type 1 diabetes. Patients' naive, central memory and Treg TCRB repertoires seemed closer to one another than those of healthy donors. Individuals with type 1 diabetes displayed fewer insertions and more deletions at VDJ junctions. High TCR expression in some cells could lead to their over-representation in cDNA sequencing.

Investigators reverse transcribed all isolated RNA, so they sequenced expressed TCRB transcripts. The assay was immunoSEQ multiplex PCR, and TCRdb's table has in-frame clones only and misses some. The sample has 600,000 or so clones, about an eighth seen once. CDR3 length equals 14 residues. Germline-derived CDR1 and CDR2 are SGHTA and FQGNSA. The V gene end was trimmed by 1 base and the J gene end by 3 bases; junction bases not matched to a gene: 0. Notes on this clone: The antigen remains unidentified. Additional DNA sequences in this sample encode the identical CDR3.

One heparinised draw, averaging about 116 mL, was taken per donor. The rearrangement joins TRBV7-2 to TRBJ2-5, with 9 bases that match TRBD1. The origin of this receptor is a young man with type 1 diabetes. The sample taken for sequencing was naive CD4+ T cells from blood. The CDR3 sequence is CASSLGQGEETQYF. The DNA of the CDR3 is TGTGCCAGCAGCTTAGGACAGGGGGAAGAGACCCAGTACTTC.